This T cell receptor beta chain emerged from a study of T cell changes during pregnancy in multiple sclerosis (dated by TCRdb to about 2019). For the study in its entirety: In women with multiple sclerosis, the researchers looked at how the T cell repertoire shifted as pregnancy progressed.

The germline V gene specifies KGHSH as CDR1 and LQKENI as CDR2. V loses 3 bases at its end and J loses 4 bases; junction bases beyond the gene matches: 23. CDR3 length: 21 amino acids, cysteine to phenylalanine. Only the CDR3 DNA is retained, 63 bases long and in frame from the first base. The library was built by means of the immunoSEQ multiplex PCR assay. TCRdb took this table from immuneACCESS and kept in-frame rearrangements with V and J called. Such tables lack part of the clones; where checked against another copy, unresolved V genes explain under half of the gap, and the rest is unexplained. The sample table records about 100,000 clones; approximately 92% of these occur just once. The ten largest clonotypes hold 2.6% of the sample. For this clone: Its recognized antigen is unknown. Per-base qualities were not stored, and no clone one base away is much larger.

The sample here was peripheral blood, taken in the first trimester of pregnancy. Recombination linked TRBV18 to TRBJ2-3, and TRBD1 aligns with 9 junction nucleotides. The receptor comes from a female donor with multiple sclerosis, enrolled in a pregnancy study. The nucleotide sequence reads TGTGCCAGCTCACCCAATGGACCCGGGACAGGGACACACCGACCCGCAGATACGCAGTATTTT. This encodes CASSPNGPGTGTHRPADTQYF.